A selection of T cell receptor beta chains follows, all from one sample in a study of T cell responses to AZD1222 COVID-19 vaccine. Measured with immunoSEQ multiplex PCR; TCRdb has only the in-frame clones, and not every one. The sample holds about 79,000 clones; around 80% are singletons and the top ten take about 20%. Here the sequenced sample was peripheral blood, taken on day 0 of AZD1222 vaccination. The receptors stem from an adult in good health. CDR3s include the opening cysteine and the closing phenylalanine or tryptophan. D genes are given only for firm matches. Size values are once, few and many counts, or a class for expanded clones, and some rows have none.

D	V	size	J	length	CDR3	DNA
TRBD1	TRBV5-8	NA	TRBJ2-2	16	CASSTGTGGDTGELFF	TGTGCCAGCAGTACAGGGACAGGGGGGGACACCGGGGAGCTGTTTTTT
NA	TRBV3-1/TRBV3-2	NA	TRBJ2-2	14	CASSPARYTGELFF	TGTGCCAGCAGCCCGGCTAGGTACACCGGGGAGCTGTTTTTT
NA	TRBV19	NA	TRBJ1-5	16	CASSIGGTPGNQPQHF	TGTGCCAGTAGTATAGGGGGGACACCCGGGAATCAGCCCCAGCATTTT
NA	TRBV2	NA	TRBJ1-1	13	CASSVSWTAEAFF	TGTGCCAGCAGCGTATCTTGGACGGCCGAAGCTTTCTTT
NA	TRBV6-5	NA	TRBJ2-7	16	CASSYSTPGSSYEQYF	TGTGCCAGCAGTTACTCGACGCCAGGGAGCTCCTACGAGCAGTACTTC
NA	TRBV5-1	NA	TRBJ2-2	17	CASSLRVGALNTGELFF	TGCGCCAGCAGCTTGCGGGTGGGAGCTCTTAACACCGGGGAGCTGTTTTTT
TRBD1	TRBV18	few	TRBJ1-1	14	CASSPDRDRTEAFF	TGTGCCAGCTCACCGGACAGGGATCGCACTGAAGCTTTCTTT
NA	TRBV14	NA	TRBJ1-5	14	CASSPRGGHQPQHF	TGTGCCAGCAGCCCCCGGGGGGGGCACCAGCCCCAGCATTTT
TRBD2	TRBV5-5	NA	TRBJ2-7	20	CASSLVTLAGVSPRVYEQYF	TGTGCCAGCAGCCTGGTGACACTAGCGGGAGTAAGCCCCAGGGTCTACGAGCAGTACTTC
NA	TRBV4-1	many	TRBJ1-5	15	CASSQVDSSNQPQHF	TGCGCCAGCAGCCAAGTGGACTCGAGCAATCAGCCCCAGCATTTT
TRBD1	TRBV5-1	NA	TRBJ1-2	14	CASSSGQGDYGYTF	TGCGCCAGCAGCTCCGGACAGGGGGACTATGGCTACACCTTC
NA	TRBV27	NA	TRBJ2-5	12	CASSFGGETQYF	TGTGCCAGCAGTTTCGGGGGAGAGACCCAGTACTTC
NA	TRBV5-1	NA	TRBJ1-2	13	CASSLDRAPGYTF	TGCGCCAGCAGCTTGGACAGGGCTCCTGGCTACACCTTC
NA	TRBV30	NA	TRBJ1-3	16	CAWSAPPRGTGDTIYF	TGTGCCTGGAGCGCCCCTCCCAGAGGGACCGGGGACACCATATATTTT
NA	TRBV4-1	few	TRBJ2-7	15	CASSQSQGGAYEQYF	TGCGCCAGCAGCCAGTCGCAGGGGGGCGCTTACGAGCAGTACTTC
TRBD1	TRBV11-2	NA	TRBJ1-2	14	CASSRDRAAYGYTF	TGTGCCAGCAGCCGGGACAGGGCAGCCTATGGCTACACCTTC
NA	TRBV3-1/TRBV3-2	NA	TRBJ2-1	14	CASSEIGGPARQFF	TGTGCCAGCAGCGAAATAGGGGGTCCGGCGCGGCAGTTCTTC
TRBD1	TRBV6-2/TRBV6-3	NA	TRBJ2-6	19	CASSYRQGRTLAGANVLTF	TGTGCCAGCAGTTATCGACAGGGAAGAACTTTAGCTGGGGCCAACGTCCTGACTTTC
NA	TRBV10-2	NA	TRBJ1-2	13	CASSDRGVNGYTF	TGCGCCAGCAGTGACCGGGGGGTCAATGGCTACACCTTC
NA	TRBV6-5	NA	TRBJ1-4	14	CASRPGAVGEKLFF	TGTGCCAGCAGACCAGGGGCAGTTGGCGAAAAACTGTTTTTT
NA	TRBV6-5	NA	TRBJ1-5	13	CASTWAGNQPQHF	TGTGCCAGCACGTGGGCTGGTAATCAGCCCCAGCATTTT
TRBD2	TRBV5-1	NA	TRBJ2-7	14	CASSAVAGVSEQYF	TGCGCCAGCAGCGCAGTAGCGGGGGTCTCCGAGCAGTACTTC
NA	TRBV5-1	once	TRBJ1-3	13	CASSTRTGNTIYF	TGCGCCAGCAGCACTAGGACAGGAAACACCATATATTTT
TRBD1	TRBV19	NA	TRBJ2-2	18	CASKKAGQGVSNTGELFF	TGTGCCAGTAAAAAGGCGGGACAGGGGGTCTCGAACACCGGGGAGCTGTTTTTT
TRBD2	TRBV5-6	few	TRBJ2-7	13	CASSFTSGYEQYF	TGTGCCAGCAGCTTTACTAGCGGCTACGAGCAGTACTTC
NA	TRBV7-9	NA	TRBJ2-7	12	CASSWVGIEQYF	TGTGCCAGCAGCTGGGTGGGTATCGAGCAGTACTTC
NA	TRBV2	NA	TRBJ2-3	15	CASKAELLLTDTQYF	TGTGCCAGCAAGGCTGAACTCCTTTTGACAGATACGCAGTATTTT
NA	TRBV6-1	few	TRBJ1-1	17	CASSKVIDTGKNTEAFF	TGTGCCAGCAGTAAAGTTATTGATACAGGGAAAAACACTGAAGCTTTCTTT
NA	TRBV6-1	few	TRBJ1-3	10	CASSEPGRTF	TGTGCCAGCAGTGAACCGGGACGGACTTTT
TRBD2	TRBV11-2	NA	TRBJ2-7	16	CASSLAPGGAAYEQYF	TGTGCCAGCAGCTTAGCCCCCGGGGGGGCCGCCTACGAGCAGTACTTC
NA	TRBV1	NA	TRBJ1-3	13	CTSSRSSGNTIYF	TGCACCAGCAGTCGGAGTTCTGGAAACACCATATATTTT
NA	TRBV5-4	NA	TRBJ1-4	14	CASSGDGYNEKLFF	TGTGCCAGCAGCGGGGACGGATATAATGAAAAACTGTTTTTT
TRBD1	TRBV7-7	NA	TRBJ2-5	15	CASSSGTGGQETQYF	TGTGCCAGCAGTAGCGGCACAGGGGGTCAAGAGACCCAGTACTTC
NA	TRBV29-1	few	TRBJ1-3	14	CSVTPRASGNTIYF	TGCAGCGTTACCCCGAGGGCCTCTGGAAACACCATATATTTT
NA	TRBV29-1	NA	TRBJ1-5	13	CSVWGGSNQPQHF	TGCAGCGTTTGGGGGGGGAGCAATCAGCCCCAGCATTTT
NA	TRBV5-1	NA	TRBJ2-7	13	CASSLNRDYEQYF	TGCGCCAGCAGCTTGAACAGGGACTACGAGCAGTACTTC
NA	TRBV6-5	NA	TRBJ2-7	11	CASRVGYEQYF	TGTGCCAGCAGGGTTGGCTACGAGCAGTACTTC
NA	TRBV2	once	TRBJ1-5	13	CASSGENDQPQHF	TGTGCCAGCAGTGGAGAAAACGATCAGCCCCAGCATTTT
NA	TRBV7-9	NA	TRBJ1-4	14	CASSQGWTNEKLFF	TGTGCCAGCAGCCAGGGGTGGACTAATGAAAAACTGTTTTTT
NA	TRBV28	NA	TRBJ2-2	16	CASSLMRGLFTGELFF	TGTGCCAGCAGTTTAATGCGGGGCTTATTTACCGGGGAGCTGTTTTTT